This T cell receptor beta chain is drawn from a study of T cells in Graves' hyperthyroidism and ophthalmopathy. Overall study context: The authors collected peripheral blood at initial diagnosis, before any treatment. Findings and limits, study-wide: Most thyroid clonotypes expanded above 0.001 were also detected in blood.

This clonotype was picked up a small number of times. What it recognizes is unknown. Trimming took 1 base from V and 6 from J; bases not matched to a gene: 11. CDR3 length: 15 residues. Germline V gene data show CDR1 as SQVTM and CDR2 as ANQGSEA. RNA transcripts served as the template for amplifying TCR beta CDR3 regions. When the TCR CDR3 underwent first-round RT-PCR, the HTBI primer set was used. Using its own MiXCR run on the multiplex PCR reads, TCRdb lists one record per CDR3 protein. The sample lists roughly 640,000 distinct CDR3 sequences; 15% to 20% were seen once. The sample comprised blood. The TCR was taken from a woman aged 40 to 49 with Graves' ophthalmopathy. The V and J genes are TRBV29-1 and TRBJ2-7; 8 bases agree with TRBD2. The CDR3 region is CSVEGEAGEEGEQYF. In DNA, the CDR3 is TGCAGCGTTGAAGGGGAAGCGGGAGAGGAGGGCGAGCAGTACTTC.